Shown below are 31 T cell receptor beta chains from a single sample sequenced in a study of cytomegalovirus exposure and HLA in healthy donors. 13 Jbeta primers and 60 Vbeta primers were used for the PCR. Generated by immunoSEQ multiplex PCR, the TCRdb table keeps only in-frame clones and is missing some. Here the sample spans over 100,000 clones, approximately 70% being singletons. The sequenced sample consisted of PBMCs. The receptors were gathered from a man in his thirties or forties in good health and CMV-seropositive.

The gene calls are TRBV7-6 and TRBJ1-1, with a tentative D call TRBD1 (5 bases). In germline, CDR1 is SGHVS, CDR2 FNYEAQ. This CDR3 has 16 residues. V lost 8 bases and J 2 bases, leaving 21 bases between the germline ends. The CDR3 region is CASYPWGGGGNTEAFF. CDR3 DNA sequence: TGTGCCAGCTACCCGTGGGGGGGTGGGGGAAACACTGAAGCTTTCTTT.

The sample holds a few counts of this clone. The chain couples TRBV11-2 to TRBJ1-1; no reliable D call. V was cut by 4 bases and J by 1 base, with 10 bases left in between. The CDR3 loop spans 14 amino acids. The germline gives CDR1 SGHAT, CDR2 FQNNGV. The CDR3 spells CASSSSLRNTEAFF. Here the CDR3 DNA reads TGTGCCAGCAGCTCCTCCCTTAGGAACACTGAAGCTTTCTTT.

The rearrangement uses TRBV28 and TRBJ1-3, with unresolved D. Per the germline V gene, CDR1 is MDHEN and CDR2 is SYDVKM. This CDR3 is built from 14 residues. The germline V and J ends were trimmed by 8 bases and 5 bases, with 16 bases remaining between them. The CDR3 region has the DNA TGTGCCAGCTACGACTTATCGACCAGAAACACCATATATTTT. Translated, it gives CASYDLSTRNTIYF.

The rearrangement links TRBV29-1 to TRBJ1-2; TRBD1 aligns across 10 bases. The CDR3 is made up of 16 amino acids. Looked up from germline, CDR1 is SQVTM and CDR2 is ANQGSEA. V was pared by 7 bases and J by 2 bases, with 13 bases of the junction left unmatched. CDR3 region: CSAVPSTGGPNYGYTF. CDR3 DNA: TGCAGCGCGGTACCCTCGACAGGGGGCCCCAACTATGGCTACACCTTC.

The chain links TRBV7-2 to TRBJ2-7; 8 bases map to TRBD2. Germline CDR1 and CDR2: SGHTA and FQGNSA. V gave up 5 bases and J gave up 2 bases; unmatched junction bases: 11. The CDR3 is made up of 16 amino acids. CDR3 coding DNA: TGTGCCAGCAGCACTCAAGCGGGAGTCCCTCCCTACGAGCAGTACGTC. Protein product: CASSTQAGVPPYEQYV.

V and J are TRBV5-1 and TRBJ2-1; 8 bases are shared with TRBD2. CDR1 SGHRS and CDR2 YFSETQ come from the germline V gene. The CDR3 runs to 17 residues. The trim removed 4 bases at V and 2 bases at J, leaving 11 bases unmatched. The CDR3 coding sequence is TGCGCCAGCAGCATGGGTAGTAGCGGGGCAACCTACAATGAGCAGTTCTTC. Translated: CASSMGSSGATYNEQFF.

The chain combines TRBV28 with TRBJ2-6; D gene ambiguous. Germline CDR1 reads MDHEN; CDR2 reads SYDVKM. The CDR3 extends over 17 amino acids. The V end was cut by 6 bases, the J end by 0 bases, with 15 bases between. CDR3 nucleotide sequence: TGTGCCAGCAGGTTAACTCAAACTGACTCTGGGGCCAACGTCCTGACTTTC. It encodes CASRLTQTDSGANVLTF.

The V call is TRBV29-1, the J call TRBJ2-3; 10 nucleotides align to TRBD2. Germline CDR1 SQVTM, CDR2 ANQGSEA. J gave up 3 bases and V 8 bases, and 8 bases lay outside the gene matches. The CDR3 spans 14 residues. The CDR3 here is CSSKREGQTDTQYF. For the CDR3, the DNA is TGCAGCTCCAAGCGGGAGGGCCAAACAGATACGCAGTATTTT.

This chain uses TRBV9 with TRBJ2-5, with D perhaps TRBD1 (6 bases). This CDR3 is built from 13 residues. V shed 3 bases and J shed 5 bases, with 11 bases lying between them. Germline CDR1 is SGDLS and CDR2 is YYNGEE. The CDR3 DNA reads as TGTGCCAGCAGCGACAGGGCCGGCGAGACCCAGTACTTC. Amino acids: CASSDRAGETQYF. The complete variable domain, with remaining parts taken from reference TRBV9 and TRBJ2-5, reads DSGVTQTPKHLITATGQRVTLRCSPRSGDLSVYWYQQSLDQGLQFLIQYYNGEERAKGNILERFSAQQFPDLHSELNLSSLELGDSALYFCASSDRAGETQYFGPGTRLLVL.

As for this clone: Other DNA sequences in the same sample also yield this CDR3. This chain connects TRBV27 to TRBJ1-3; D not resolved. CDR1 MNHEY and CDR2 SMNVEV come from the germline V gene (reference sequence). The CDR3 runs 14 residues. V was trimmed by 5 bases and J by 3 bases, leaving 11 bases between them. The CDR3 reads CASSLSRDGNTIYF. The CDR3 nucleotides are TGTGCCAGCAGTCTTTCGCGGGATGGAAACACCATATATTTT.

With respect to this clone: Other DNA variants within this sample encode the same CDR3. The V gene is TRBV29-1, the J gene TRBJ2-1, with 8 bases fitting TRBD2. Germline lookup yields CDR1 SQVTM and CDR2 ANQGSEA. The CDR3 loop spans 14 amino acids. With 3 bases clipped from V and 7 bases from J, the junction kept 8 bases outside the gene matches. CDR3 coding DNA: TGCAGCGTTGATCAAGGCGGGAGGCCTAATGAGCAGTTCTTC. Encoded protein: CSVDQGGRPNEQFF.

This chain uses TRBV23-1 with TRBJ1-2; D is perhaps TRBD1 (6 bases). TRBV23-1 is labeled an ORF, and its function is uncertain. Trimming removed 5 bases at V and 8 bases at J, with 18 bases between. The CDR3 covers 14 residues. The CDR3 DNA reads as TGCGCCAGCAGTAGTAACGGGCCCCAGGGGGGCTACACCTTC. Translated, it gives CASSSNGPQGGYTF.

CDR3: CASTVTGTGGYTF. CDR3 bases: TGTGCCAGCACCGTAACCGGGACAGGCGGCTACACCTTC. The chain links TRBV6-5 to TRBJ1-2, with 8 bases aligning to TRBD1. The CDR3 has 13 residues. Germline V CDR1 and CDR2: MNHEY, SVGAGI. Trimming cost V 7 bases and J 8 bases; bases outside gene matches: 9.

This clone was seen just once. V and J are TRBV4-1 and TRBJ1-2; D unresolved. Germline V gene sequence: CDR1 MGHRA, CDR2 YSYEKL. This CDR3 spans 13 amino acids. V was clipped by 8 bases and J by 6 bases, with 16 bases between them. CDR3 sequence reads: CASGGLRRDGYTF. As DNA, the CDR3 is TGCGCCAGCGGAGGGCTCCGGAGGGATGGCTACACCTTC.

The chain carries TRBV6-4 and TRBJ2-5; D is perhaps TRBD1 (6 bases). The J call is in doubt because the DNA end fits TRBJ2-7 better. Germline CDR1 MRHNA, CDR2 SNTAGT. CDR3 size: 14 residues. Written as DNA, the CDR3 is TGTGCCAGCAGTGACTCGGGTCAGGGGCACGAGCAGTACTTC. It yields the protein CASSDSGQGHEQYF.

The chain uses TRBV27 and TRBJ1-6; weak D call: TRBD1 (5 bases). Per germline, CDR1 MNHEY and CDR2 SMNVEV (reference sequence). The germline V and J ends were trimmed by 6 bases and 11 bases, with 17 bases remaining between them. The CDR3 sequence is 14 residues long. As DNA, the CDR3 is TGTGCCAGCAGCCTCGGTGGGGCGACCACACCCCTCCACTTT. This translates into CASSLGGATTPLHF.

The CDR3 sequence: CASSSTGNYGYTF. CDR3 DNA: TGTGCCAGCAGCTCGACAGGGAACTATGGCTACACCTTC. J is TRBJ1-2 and V is TRBV5-4; 7 bases agree with TRBD1. CDR3 length: 13 amino acids. The V and J ends lost 3 bases and 2 bases, in that order; junction bases with no gene match: 1. Germline CDR1 and CDR2: SGHNT and YYREEE (reference sequence).

The rearrangement uses TRBV9 and TRBJ1-2, with 7 nucleotides matching TRBD1. The CDR3 has 11 amino acids. Germline V CDR1 and CDR2: SGDLS, YYNGEE. V lost 7 bases and J lost 5; bases outside the gene matches: 2. The chain's CDR3 is CASSGGYGYTF. The CDR3 DNA is TGTGCCAGCTCAGGGGGTTATGGCTACACCTTC.

V and J are TRBV2 and TRBJ1-4, with D hard to call. V dropped 7 bases and J dropped 6 bases, with 18 bases sitting between them. The CDR3 runs to 15 residues. In germline, CDR1 is SNHLY, CDR2 FYNNEI. In nucleotides, the CDR3 is TGTGCCAGCACCCCCCTGAGCGCTCCAGATGAAAAACTGTTTTTT. Translating it yields CASTPLSAPDEKLFF.

This chain joins TRBV19 and TRBJ2-3; the D gene is possibly TRBD2 (6 bases). V was pared by 5 bases and J by 2 bases, with 11 bases between. There are 14 residues in the CDR3. Germline V gene sequence: CDR1 LNHDA, CDR2 SQIVND (reference sequence). CDR3 loop: CASSDGRATDTQYF. The CDR3 DNA follows: TGTGCCAGTAGTGACGGGAGAGCCACAGATACGCAGTATTTT.

This clone was detected only a few times. The chain is built from TRBV7-3 and TRBJ1-2, with 8 bases lining up with TRBD1. With V trimmed by 3 bases and J by 1 base, 7 bases remained unmatched. The CDR3 consists of 16 residues. CDR1 and CDR2 (germline): SGHTA, FQGTGA. The CDR3 sequence is CASSFSGTGGNYGYTF. For the CDR3, the DNA is TGTGCCAGCAGCTTCTCTGGGACAGGCGGTAACTATGGCTACACCTTC.

This chain uses TRBV27 with TRBJ2-1; 10 nucleotides agree with TRBD2. Trimming removed 3 bases from V and 4 bases from J; junction bases left unmatched: 6. From germline, CDR1 is MNHEY and CDR2 SMNVEV (reference sequence). This CDR3 contains 16 residues. The CDR3 DNA reads as TGTGCCAGCAGTTTGGCCACTAGCGGGGCGTACAATGAGCAGTTCTTC. It is translated as CASSLATSGAYNEQFF.

V usage is TRBV10-3 and J usage is TRBJ2-1; tentative D call: TRBD1 (5 bases). V was cut by 6 bases and J by 10 bases, with 19 bases left in between. This CDR3 spans 14 amino acids. Germline V gene lookup returns CDR1 ENHRY and CDR2 SYGVKD. The CDR3 coding sequence is TGTGCCATCAGCGAAGGTGGCTCCTACAGGGAGCAGTTCTTC. Residues: CAISEGGSYREQFF.

This clone was seen only once. The CDR3 loop reads CSASRGYGYTF. As DNA, the CDR3 is TGCAGTGCTAGTAGGGGTTATGGCTACACCTTC. This rearrangement joins TRBV20-1 to TRBJ1-2; possible D gene TRBD1, 5 bases. Germline V gives CDR1 DFQATT, CDR2 SNEGSKA (reference sequence). There are 11 residues in the CDR3. V was clipped by 3 bases and J by 5 bases, with 7 bases between them.

This chain joins TRBV21-1 and TRBJ1-3; the D segment call TRBD1 is taken from the table without a DNA check. TRBV21-1 is recorded as a pseudogene. This CDR3 has 17 amino acids. The CDR3 is CASSKMWGNDSGNTIYF. CDR3 nucleotide sequence: TGTGCCAGCAGCAAAATGTGGGGCAATGATTCTGGAAACACCATATATTTT.

The V and J genes are TRBV7-2 and TRBJ2-2; unclear D gene. This CDR3 is built from 13 residues. The germline V gene has CDR1 SGHTA and CDR2 FQGNSA. The V end lost 1 base, the J end lost 7 bases, and 7 bases lay between the germline ends. The CDR3 loop is CASSLVKSGELFF. DNA of the CDR3: TGTGCCAGCAGCTTAGTAAAGAGCGGGGAGCTGTTTTTT. Full variable domain (rest looked up from reference TRBV7-2 and TRBJ2-2): GAGVSQSPSNKVTEKGKDVELRCDPISGHTALYWYRQSLGQGLEFLIYFQGNSAPDKSGLPSDRFSAERTGGSVSTLTIQRTQQEDSAVYLCASSLVKSGELFFGEGSRLTVL.

The chain is built from TRBV5-6 and TRBJ1-2; D unclear. Germline-derived CDR1 and CDR2 are SGHDT and YYEEEE. The CDR3 extends over 11 amino acids. V lost 1 base, J lost 6 bases, and 4 bases lay in between. Here the CDR3 reads CASSLTDGYTF. The CDR3 DNA is TGTGCCAGCAGCTTGACGGATGGCTACACCTTC.

The CDR3 DNA reads as TGTGCCAGCATCTCAGGGGGACGGGGGTACGAGCAGTACTTC. Encoded protein: CASISGGRGYEQYF. The chain has TRBV28 and TRBJ2-5; TRBD1 is a possible D gene (7 bases). The J call is doubtful: the DNA matches TRBJ2-7 better. CDR3 size: 14 residues. Germline V gene lookup returns CDR1 MDHEN and CDR2 SYDVKM.

The chain carries TRBV6-1 and TRBJ1-1; tentative D call: TRBD1 (5 bases). V was pared by 3 bases and J by 0 bases, with 20 bases between. CDR1 and CDR2 (germline): MNHNS, SASEGT. There are 18 residues in the CDR3. Written as DNA, the CDR3 is TGTGCCAGCAGTGACAGGGCTCGGAGGGGCGCAATGAACACTGAAGCTTTCTTT. Its protein is CASSDRARRGAMNTEAFF.

The chain carries TRBV4-1 and TRBJ2-7; TRBD2 agrees at 10 bases. In germline, CDR1 is MGHRA, CDR2 YSYEKL. V was pared by 0 bases and J by 1 base, with 3 bases of the junction left unmatched. CDR3 size: 16 residues. The DNA for the CDR3 is TGCGCCAGCAGCCAAGATACTAGCGGGGCGTCCTACGAGCAGTACGTC. This gives the protein CASSQDTSGASYEQYV.

The chain recombines TRBV5-4 with TRBJ1-2; D is possibly TRBD1 (6 bases). The CDR3 runs 14 residues. Per the germline V gene, CDR1 is SGHNT and CDR2 is YYREEE (reference sequence). V lost 6 bases to trimming and J lost 1 base, with 13 bases between them. The CDR3 loop is CASTKPDSNYGYTF. In DNA form, the CDR3 reads TGTGCCAGCACCAAGCCGGACAGTAACTATGGCTACACCTTC.